One and the same sample provided the 7 T cell receptor beta chains below, sequenced in a study of T cell repertoires in cytomegalovirus infection. TCRdb re-called the reads through MiXCR, storing one row per CDR3 protein. The sample carries about 150,000 distinct CDR3 sequences, 23% recorded once. Specimen: PBMCs. The receptors were sampled from a human donor in good health (CMV status not recorded). Some clones in this sample may be carry-over from other donors' samples.

This clonotype was recorded a few times. V gene TRBV30 combines with J gene TRBJ2-2; 7 bases are a match to TRBD1. CDR3 length: 15 residues. CDR1 and CDR2 from the germline V gene are GTSNPN and SVGIG (reference sequence). The V gene end was trimmed by 4 bases and the J gene end by 4 bases; junction bases not matched to a gene: 9. The CDR3 here is CAWTPGQHTTGELFF. The CDR3 DNA follows: TGTGCCTGGACGCCGGGACAGCATACCACCGGGGAGCTGTTTTTT. Variable domain in full (rest from reference TRBV30 and TRBJ2-2): SQTIHQWPATLVQPVGSPLSLECTVEGTSNPNLYWYRQAAGRGLQLLFYSVGIGQISSEVPQNLSASRPQDRQFILSSKKLLLSDSGFYLCAWTPGQHTTGELFFGEGSRLTVL.

This clonotype came up many times. The genes are TRBV28 and TRBJ1-5, with 8 positions matching TRBD1. V lost 5 bases and J lost 2; bases outside the gene matches: 5. The CDR3 extends over 15 amino acids. Germline values: CDR1 MDHEN, CDR2 SYDVKM. The CDR3 sequence is CASSRIQGGNQPQHF. In DNA form, the CDR3 reads TGTGCCAGCAGTCGAATACAGGGGGGCAATCAGCCCCAGCATTTT.

The V gene is TRBV25-1, the J gene TRBJ1-4; a possible D gene is TRBD1 (6 bases). Trimming took 6 bases from V and 7 from J, leaving 15 bases between them. This CDR3 has 14 residues. The germline gives CDR1 MGHDK, CDR2 SYGVNS. CDR3 protein: CASSQTRGREKLFF. As DNA, the CDR3 is TGTGCCAGCAGCCAGACGCGGGGGCGTGAAAAACTGTTTTTT.

The chain couples TRBV6-5 to TRBJ2-3; 7 nucleotides match TRBD2. Looked up from germline, CDR1 is MNHEY and CDR2 is SVGAGI. V was clipped by 0 bases and J by 7 bases; unmatched bases: 7. The length of the CDR3 is 15 residues. In DNA, the CDR3 is TGTGCCAGCAGTTACTCGCCGGGAGGACCCAATACGCAGTATTTT. Its protein product is CASSYSPGGPNTQYF.

This clonotype appeared a few times. CDR3 sequence reads: CASSRTGESYEQYF. The CDR3 nucleotides read TGTGCCAGCAGCCGGACAGGGGAGTCGTACGAGCAGTACTTC. This chain uses TRBV28 with TRBJ2-7, with TRBD1 matching 9 bases. V shed 6 bases and J 4 bases; nucleotides not matched to a gene: 7. The CDR3 length is 14 residues. The germline gives CDR1 MDHEN, CDR2 SYDVKM.

This clonotype was found a few times. The J gene is TRBJ1-2, the V gene TRBV6-5, with 9 positions matching TRBD1. V gave up 4 bases and J gave up 8 bases; unmatched junction bases: 5. Per the germline V gene, CDR1 is MNHEY and CDR2 is SVGAGI. The CDR3 spans 13 residues. This CDR3 reads CASSSTGGSGYTF. The CDR3 DNA sequence: TGTGCCAGCAGTTCGACAGGGGGGTCAGGCTACACCTTC.

The J gene is TRBJ2-7, the V gene TRBV29-1; a possible D gene is TRBD1 (6 bases). This CDR3 contains 13 residues. V lost 4 bases and J 2 bases, leaving 12 bases between the germline ends. CDR1 is SQVTM, CDR2 ANQGSEA, per germline. The CDR3 DNA is TGCAGCGTTGCAGGGGATCTCCCCTACGAGCAGTACTTC. It encodes CSVAGDLPYEQYF.